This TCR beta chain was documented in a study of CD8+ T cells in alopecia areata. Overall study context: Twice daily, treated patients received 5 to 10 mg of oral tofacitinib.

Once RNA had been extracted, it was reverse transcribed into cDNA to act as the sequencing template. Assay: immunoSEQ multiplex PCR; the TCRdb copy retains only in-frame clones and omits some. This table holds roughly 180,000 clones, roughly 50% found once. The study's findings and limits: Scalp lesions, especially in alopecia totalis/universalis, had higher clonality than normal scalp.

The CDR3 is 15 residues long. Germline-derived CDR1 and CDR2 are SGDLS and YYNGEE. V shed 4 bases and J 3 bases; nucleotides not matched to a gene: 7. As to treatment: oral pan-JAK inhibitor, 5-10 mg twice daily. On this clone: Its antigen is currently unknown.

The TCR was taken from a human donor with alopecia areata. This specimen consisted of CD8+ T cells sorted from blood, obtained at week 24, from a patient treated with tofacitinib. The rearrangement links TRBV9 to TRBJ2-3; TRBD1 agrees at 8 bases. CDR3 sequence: CASSWTGKGTDTQYF. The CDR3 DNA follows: TGTGCCAGCAGCTGGACAGGGAAGGGAACAGATACGCAGTATTTT.